The 8 T cell receptor beta chains listed next were all sequenced from one sample in a study of blood T cell repertoires in COVID-19. The assay was immunoSEQ multiplex PCR, and TCRdb's table has in-frame clones only and misses some. In the table there are 60,000 to 75,000 clones, more than 75% of which are singletons. The sample was peripheral blood. The receptor source for this set is a human donor in a cohort sampled during active COVID-19.

The chain combines TRBV2 with TRBJ2-5; maybe TRBD2 (6 bases). V was cut by 9 bases and J by 5 bases, with 16 bases left in between. The CDR3 is 13 residues long. Germline V gives CDR1 SNHLY, CDR2 FYNNEI. The chain's CDR3 is CASGRDALETQYF. In nucleotides, the CDR3 is TGTGCCAGTGGGCGGGACGCCCTTGAGACCCAGTACTTC.

This chain uses TRBV2 with TRBJ1-5; D perhaps matches TRBD1 (6 bases). This CDR3 spans 15 amino acids. Trimming removed 5 bases from V and 4 bases from J, with 15 bases in between. Germline-derived CDR1 and CDR2 are SNHLY and FYNNEI. The CDR3 region has the DNA TGTGCCAGCAGTTCTACAGGGATCGGGAATCAGCCCCAGCATTTT. Amino acids: CASSSTGIGNQPQHF.

V usage is TRBV10-3 and J usage is TRBJ2-7; D perhaps matches TRBD1 (6 bases). Germline V gene sequence: CDR1 ENHRY, CDR2 SYGVKD. The CDR3 is made up of 12 amino acids. With 11 bases removed from V and 3 bases from J, the gap between germline ends came to 14 bases. For the CDR3, the DNA is TGTGCCGGTTCCCGGGACAACTACGAGCAGTACTTC. Residues: CAGSRDNYEQYF.

V gene TRBV10-3 combines with J gene TRBJ1-4, with D unresolved. The CDR3 runs to 13 residues. The germline gives CDR1 ENHRY, CDR2 SYGVKD. Trimming took off 4 bases at V and 7 bases at J, with 10 bases between the two ends. DNA for the CDR3: TGTGCCATCAGTGCCCGGGATTCTGAAAAACTGTTTTTT. This sequence encodes CAISARDSEKLFF.

The V gene is TRBV3-1 (or the pseudogene TRBV3-2), the J gene TRBJ2-2, with 7 bases fitting TRBD1. Germline CDR1 and CDR2: LGHDT and YNNKEL (reference sequence). CDR3 length: 12 residues. V gave up 8 bases and J gave up 6 bases; unmatched junction bases: 3. CDR3 bases: TGTGCCAGCGAGGGGGCGCCCGGGGAGCTGTTTTTT. It codes for CASEGAPGELFF.

V and J are TRBV3-1 (or the pseudogene TRBV3-2) and TRBJ2-1; no definite D call. Trimming cost V 0 bases and J 2 bases, with 2 bases left between them. The CDR3 is made up of 13 amino acids. CDR1 and CDR2 (germline): LGHDT, YNNKEL (reference sequence). CDR3 nucleotides: TGTGCCAGCAGCCAAGACACCTACAATGAGCAGTTCTTC. Translated: CASSQDTYNEQFF.

The chain couples TRBV3-1 (or the pseudogene TRBV3-2) to TRBJ2-7; 8 positions match TRBD2. The V segment lost 0 bases and the J segment 4 bases; nucleotides outside the gene matches: 5. Per the germline V gene, CDR1 is LGHDT and CDR2 is YNNKEL (reference sequence). This CDR3 is built from 15 residues. CDR3 coding DNA: TGTGCCAGCAGCCAAGAACGCGGGGGGCGGTACGAGCAGTACTTC. It codes for CASSQERGGRYEQYF.

This chain links TRBV19 with TRBJ1-5; D is uncertain. Germline CDR1 and CDR2: LNHDA and SQIVND (reference sequence). The CDR3 covers 13 residues. V lost 6 bases and J lost 11, with 17 bases in between. The CDR3 bases are TGTGCCAGTAGCGTGGGGAGGCTGGAGGCCCAGCATTTT. As protein: CASSVGRLEAQHF.